This is a list of T cell receptor beta chains from one sample in a study of regulatory T cells in long-lasting Graves disease. TCRdb called the multiplex PCR reads again in MiXCR, with one record for every CDR3 protein. The sample records some 490,000 distinct CDR3 sequences, 9.5% to 15% being singletons. This same sample was also part of a study on T cells in Graves' hyperthyroidism and ophthalmopathy.

The sample was peripheral blood mononuclear cells (PBMCs), taken at new diagnosis, from a patient treated with antithyroid drugs. The origin of the receptors is a woman in her thirties with Graves disease. CDR3s include the opening cysteine and the closing phenylalanine or tryptophan. D genes are given only for firm matches. The listing skips clone size in some rows; elsewhere it reads once, few, many or a size class.

j_call d_call clone_size v_call cdr3_aa cdr3_nt
TRBJ2-3 TRBD2 once TRBV6-2/TRBV6-3 CASIQRGGLAGVYSSDTQYF TGTGCCAGCATCCAAAGGGGGGGGCTAGCGGGAGTTTATAGCTCAGATACGCAGTATTTT
TRBJ2-3 . many TRBV29-1 CSVRTLTDTQYF TGCAGCGTACGAACCCTCACAGATACGCAGTATTTT
TRBJ1-2 TRBD1 many TRBV2 CASTFLTGGVGYTF TGTGCCAGCACATTCCTGACAGGGGGCGTTGGCTACACCTTC
TRBJ1-2 . many TRBV27 CASSPLARTYGYTF TGTGCCAGCAGTCCTTTGGCGCGGACCTATGGCTACACCTTC
TRBJ2-1 TRBD1 few TRBV24-1 CATGTGTGGSYNEQFF TGTGCCACCGGGACCGGGACAGGGGGCAGCTACAATGAGCAGTTCTTC
TRBJ2-2 . few TRBV7-6 CASSPVIRVSNTGELFF TGTGCCAGCAGCCCCGTGATACGCGTTTCGAACACCGGGGAGCTGTTTTTT
TRBJ2-6 . many TRBV6-1 CASSVEGSGANVLTF TGTGCCAGCAGTGTAGAGGGCTCTGGGGCCAACGTCCTGACTTTC
TRBJ2-7 TRBD2 . TRBV6-2/TRBV6-3 CASSDRGSPPYEQYF TGTGCCAGCAGTGATCGCGGGAGTCCCCCCTACGAGCAGTACTTC
TRBJ2-3 . many TRBV5-1 CASSLGKGLDTQYF TGCGCCAGCAGCTTGGGAAAGGGCTTGGATACGCAGTATTTT
TRBJ1-5 . many TRBV2 CASGRHSNQPQHF TGTGCCAGCGGGAGACATAGCAATCAGCCCCAGCATTTT
TRBJ1-4 . many TRBV30 CAWSQSATNEKLFF TGTGCCTGGAGTCAGTCCGCAACTAATGAAAAACTGTTTTTT
TRBJ2-1 . many TRBV18 CASSPPVGATGEQFF TGTGCCAGCTCACCCCCCGTAGGGGCCACGGGTGAGCAGTTCTTC
TRBJ2-3 . many TRBV3-1 CASSQQGFSADTQYF TGTGCCAGCAGCCAACAGGGTTTTAGTGCAGATACGCAGTATTTT
TRBJ2-5 . many TRBV19 CASSESQGNQETQYF TGTGCCAGTAGTGAATCCCAAGGGAACCAAGAGACCCAGTACTTC
TRBJ1-2 . . TRBV28 CASSPGRGAFNYGYTF TGTGCCAGCAGCCCGGGGCGGGGGGCATTTAACTATGGCTACACCTTC
TRBJ2-7 TRBD2 few TRBV29-1 CSAKGGSGALYEQYF TGCAGCGCCAAAGGGGGTAGCGGGGCCTTGTACGAGCAGTACTTC